A single sample is the source of the 30 T cell receptor beta chains below, sequenced in a study of a mutant IDH1 vaccine in newly diagnosed glioma. Time point described: baseline, week 1 (first vaccination visit). Treatment denoted: pre-vaccination baseline after standard-of-care therapy. Produced via immunoSEQ multiplex PCR; TCRdb's table is partial and in-frame only. The data hold some 100,000 clones, with roughly 80% observed a single time. The sequencing here drew on PBMCs, taken from a glioma patient treated with radiotherapy, temozolomide or both. These receptors came from a woman between 45 and 65 years old with glioma.

This chain joins TRBV27 and TRBJ2-7; 9 bases agree with TRBD1. The V segment lost 5 bases and the J segment 5 bases; nucleotides outside the gene matches: 10. Per the germline V gene, CDR1 is MNHEY and CDR2 is SMNVEV (reference sequence). The CDR3 is 15 amino acids. The CDR3 DNA reads as TGTGCCAGCAGTGTTCCCGGGACAGGGAGCCACGAGCAGTACTTC. Its translation: CASSVPGTGSHEQYF.

V and J are TRBV5-4 and TRBJ1-2; 7 nucleotides match TRBD1. Germline assignment: CDR1 SGHNT and CDR2 YYREEE (reference sequence). The CDR3 covers 16 residues. The V segment lost 3 bases and the J segment 2 bases; nucleotides outside the gene matches: 10. The CDR3 loop reads CASSSMTGKGNYGYTF. CDR3 bases: TGTGCCAGCAGCTCCATGACAGGGAAAGGCAACTATGGCTACACCTTC.

The chain joins TRBV6-5 to TRBJ2-3, with 10 bases aligning to TRBD1. Germline values: CDR1 MNHEY, CDR2 SVGAGI. With 4 bases clipped from V and 4 bases from J, the junction kept 2 bases outside the gene matches. CDR3 size: 14 residues. This CDR3 is CASSLDRGADTQYF. CDR3 in DNA: TGTGCCAGCAGTTTGGACAGGGGGGCAGATACGCAGTATTTT.

CDR3 DNA sequence: TGTGCTAGTCCACGGGGGGAGGCTTTCTTT. Amino acids: CASPRGEAFF. The J gene is TRBJ1-1, the V gene TRBV12-5, with D perhaps matching TRBD1 (5 bases). The CDR3 has 10 residues. CDR1 and CDR2 (germline): LGHNT, FRNRAP. V was trimmed by 8 bases and J by 11 bases, leaving 12 bases between them.

This clone was seen a handful of times. The chain recombines TRBV28 with TRBJ1-2, with a tentative D call TRBD1 (6 bases). This CDR3 comprises 16 residues. V was cut by 3 bases and J by 8 bases, with 22 bases left in between. Germline V lookup: CDR1 MDHEN, CDR2 SYDVKM. The CDR3 is CASSFGSPQGSRGYTF. In DNA, the CDR3 is TGTGCCAGCAGTTTCGGCTCCCCACAGGGAAGCCGGGGCTACACCTTC.

The chain links TRBV5-4 to TRBJ1-1, with a tentative D call TRBD1 (6 bases). V was shortened by 5 bases and J by 1 base, with 9 bases between the two germline ends. CDR3 length: 13 residues. The germline V gene has CDR1 SGHNT and CDR2 YYREEE (reference sequence). This CDR3 is CASRRGGNTEAFF. The CDR3 nucleotides are TGTGCCAGCAGGCGAGGGGGGAACACTGAAGCTTTCTTT.

V usage is TRBV28 and J usage is TRBJ1-6, with TRBD1 matching 8 bases. Germline lookup yields CDR1 MDHEN and CDR2 SYDVKM. The CDR3 is made up of 14 amino acids. The V gene end was trimmed by 4 bases and the J gene end by 7 bases; junction bases not matched to a gene: 3. In DNA, the CDR3 is TGTGCCAGCAGTTCAGGGGGCGCAAATTCACCCCTCCACTTT. It encodes CASSSGGANSPLHF.

This clone was counted once. The chain links TRBV30 to TRBJ1-2; D ambiguous. CDR1 and CDR2 from the germline V gene are GTSNPN and SVGIG (reference sequence). Trimming pared 7 bases from V and 4 bases from J, leaving 13 bases between. The CDR3 length is 12 residues. The CDR3 reads CASPGFFYGYTF. Written as DNA, the CDR3 is TGTGCCTCACCGGGGTTTTTCTATGGCTACACCTTC. Supplemented by reference TRBV30 and TRBJ1-2, the full variable domain reads SQTIHQWPATLVQPVGSPLSLECTVEGTSNPNLYWYRQAAGRGLQLLFYSVGIGQISSEVPQNLSASRPQDRQFILSSKKLLLSDSGFYLCASPGFFYGYTFGSGTRLTVV.

V gene TRBV2 combines with J gene TRBJ2-1; D gene unclear. V was pared by 3 bases and J by 0 bases, with 6 bases between. The CDR3 extends over 14 amino acids. Germline V lookup: CDR1 SNHLY, CDR2 FYNNEI. DNA for the CDR3: TGTGCCAGCAGTGAGGATAGCTCCTACAATGAGCAGTTCTTC. This encodes CASSEDSSYNEQFF.

V is TRBV19 and J is TRBJ1-1; 8 nucleotides align to TRBD1. J gave up 7 bases and V 5 bases, and 9 bases lay outside the gene matches. Germline V gives CDR1 LNHDA, CDR2 SQIVND (reference sequence). The CDR3 loop spans 14 amino acids. The CDR3 loop is CASSFSDRGNEAFF. The CDR3 nucleotides are TGTGCCAGTAGTTTCTCAGACAGGGGAAATGAAGCTTTCTTT.

This chain joins TRBV4-3 and TRBJ2-7, with 7 bases aligning to TRBD2. Germline CDR1 reads LGHNA; CDR2 reads YSLEER. V was pared by 1 base and J by 3 bases, with 3 bases of the junction left unmatched. The CDR3 covers 14 residues. The CDR3 region has the DNA TGCGCCAGCAGCCAAGGGGGGACTAACTACGAGCAGTACTTC. This translates into CASSQGGTNYEQYF.

The chain employs TRBV11-3 and TRBJ2-2; possibly TRBD1 for D (6 bases). The V gene's germline CDR1 is SGHNT and CDR2 YENEEA. The CDR3 is 16 amino acids. Trimming shortened V by 3 bases and J by 0 bases, and 11 bases separated the two germline ends. Written as DNA, the CDR3 is TGTGCCAGCAGCTTGGACAGACAATCGAACACCGGGGAGCTGTTTTTT. This codes for CASSLDRQSNTGELFF. The entire variable domain, with the rest obtained from reference TRBV11-3 and TRBJ2-2, is as follows: EAGVVQSPRYKIIEKKQPVAFWCNPISGHNTLYWYLQNLGQGPELLIRYENEEAVDDSQLPKDRFSAERLKGVDSTLKIQPAELGDSAVYLCASSLDRQSNTGELFFGEGSRLTVL.

This clone was recorded only once. The gene calls are TRBV4-2 and TRBJ2-3, with D unclear. The CDR3 contains 14 residues. V was shortened by 0 bases and J by 6 bases, with 10 bases between the two germline ends. CDR1 LGHNA and CDR2 YNFKEQ come from the germline V gene. The CDR3 coding sequence is TGTGCCAGCAGCCAAGAGGCTAGTAGGGATACGCAGTATTTT. This sequence encodes CASSQEASRDTQYF.

The chain carries TRBV4-3 and TRBJ1-1; D gene ambiguous. The germline CDR1 and CDR2 sequences are LGHNA and YSLEER. The germline V and J ends were trimmed by 1 base and 1 base, with 10 bases remaining between them. The CDR3 totals 15 residues. The CDR3 DNA reads TGCGCCAGCAGCCAAGGTTCGCACTCGAACACTGAAGCTTTCTTT. Residues: CASSQGSHSNTEAFF.

The chain uses TRBV7-8 and TRBJ2-5; D not resolved. The germline gives CDR1 SGHVS, CDR2 FQNEAQ. This CDR3 region has 14 residues. Trimming took 1 base from V and 3 from J, leaving 9 bases between them. CDR3 region: CASSLGSTEETQYF. The CDR3 DNA reads TGTGCCAGCAGCTTAGGAAGTACGGAAGAGACCCAGTACTTC. The entire variable domain, with the rest obtained from reference TRBV7-8 and TRBJ2-5, is as follows: GAGVSQSPRYKVAKRGQDVALRCDPISGHVSLFWYQQALGQGPEFLTYFQNEAQLDKSGLPSDRFFAERPEGSVSTLKIQRTQQEDSAVYLCASSLGSTEETQYFGPGTRLLVL.

This sequence joins TRBV6-6 and TRBJ2-3; 7 bases are a match to TRBD1. CDR3 length: 15 amino acids. Losses at the gene ends were 6 bases for V and 0 bases for J; bases not matched to a gene: 6. Germline V gene sequence: CDR1 MNHNY, CDR2 SVGAGI (reference sequence). The CDR3 region is CASSTQGYSTDTQYF. CDR3 DNA: TGTGCCAGCAGCACACAGGGGTACAGCACAGATACGCAGTATTTT.

V and J are TRBV10-3 and TRBJ1-1, with TRBD1 identical over 8 bases. The germline V gene encodes CDR1 ENHRY and CDR2 SYGVKD. V was pared by 0 bases and J by 1 base, with 13 bases of the junction left unmatched. CDR3 length equals 19 residues. The CDR3 loop is CAISESNAGGAPWNTEAFF. CDR3 DNA sequence: TGTGCCATCAGTGAGTCGAATGCAGGGGGCGCTCCCTGGAACACTGAAGCTTTCTTT.

The chain employs TRBV9 and TRBJ1-5; no definite D call. The CDR3 extends over 15 amino acids. Trimming took 0 bases from V and 2 from J, leaving 9 bases between them. Germline lookup yields CDR1 SGDLS and CDR2 YYNGEE. The CDR3 loop is CASSVGSLGNQPQHF. The CDR3 DNA sequence: TGTGCCAGCAGCGTAGGAAGTCTTGGCAATCAGCCCCAGCATTTT.

V is TRBV6-1 and J is TRBJ1-1; 9 nucleotides align to TRBD1. V was clipped by 5 bases and J by 2 bases; unmatched bases: 3. This CDR3 spans 14 amino acids. The germline gives CDR1 MNHNS, CDR2 SASEGT. The CDR3: CASSRQGGNTEAFF. Written as DNA, the CDR3 is TGTGCCAGCAGTCGACAGGGGGGTAACACTGAAGCTTTCTTT.

The V gene is TRBV2, the J gene TRBJ2-5; a possible D gene is TRBD2 (5 bases). V dropped 7 bases and J dropped 6 bases, with 12 bases sitting between them. The CDR3 loop spans 12 amino acids. Looked up from germline, CDR1 is SNHLY and CDR2 is FYNNEI. CDR3: CASKIALKTQYF. In nucleotides, the CDR3 is TGTGCCAGCAAGATAGCGTTGAAGACCCAGTACTTC.

CDR3 sequence (DNA): TGCGCCAGCAGCTTGGCCGGGGTGGGGACTGGGGCCAACGTCCTGACTTTC. Amino acids: CASSLAGVGTGANVLTF. This chain connects TRBV5-1 to TRBJ2-6; TRBD2 is a possible D gene (5 bases). CDR1 is SGHRS, CDR2 YFSETQ, per germline. V lost 0 bases and J lost 2, with 12 bases in between. The CDR3 is made up of 17 amino acids.

The chain carries TRBV6-5 and TRBJ1-6; D unclear. Germline V gives CDR1 MNHEY, CDR2 SVGAGI. The V gene lost 7 bases and the J gene lost 9 bases, with 19 bases spanning the gap. This CDR3 has 15 residues. The CDR3 is CASKSSDLDGSPLHF. The CDR3, as DNA: TGTGCCAGCAAATCCTCTGACTTAGACGGTTCACCCCTCCACTTT.

J is TRBJ2-5 and V is TRBV5-1; TRBD2 aligns across 7 bases. Trimming cost V 6 bases and J 2 bases; bases outside gene matches: 7. The CDR3 covers 14 residues. In germline, CDR1 is SGHRS, CDR2 YFSETQ. The CDR3 loop reads CASKRPGGQETQYF. The DNA of the CDR3 is TGCGCCAGCAAAAGGCCCGGGGGGCAAGAGACCCAGTACTTC. Supplemented by reference TRBV5-1 and TRBJ2-5, the full variable domain reads KAGVTQTPRYLIKTRGQQVTLSCSPISGHRSVSWYQQTPGQGLQFLFEYFSETQRNKGNFPGRFSGRQFSNSRSEMNVSTLELGDSALYLCASKRPGGQETQYFGPGTRLLVL.

The J gene is TRBJ1-4, the V gene TRBV9; 7 positions agree with TRBD1. From germline, CDR1 is SGDLS and CDR2 YYNGEE. This CDR3 has 18 residues. The V and J ends lost 4 bases and 5 bases, in that order; junction bases with no gene match: 17. This CDR3 is CASSLSPTPGQLNEKLFF. The CDR3 region has the DNA TGTGCCAGCAGCCTTTCCCCCACCCCGGGACAGCTGAATGAAAAACTGTTTTTT.

The chain is built from TRBV10-3 and TRBJ1-1, with a tentative D call TRBD1 (5 bases). Germline CDR1 ENHRY, CDR2 SYGVKD. The CDR3 sequence is 14 residues long. V lost 3 bases, J lost 4 bases, and 12 bases lay in between. The CDR3 DNA sequence: TGTGCCATCAGTGAAGTCGGGGGAGGCACTGAAGCTTTCTTT. Protein sequence: CAISEVGGGTEAFF.

This clone showed up just once. The rearrangement uses TRBV18 and TRBJ2-5, with D possibly being TRBD1 (5 bases). Trimming took 0 bases from V and 3 from J, leaving 8 bases between them. The CDR3 covers 14 residues. CDR1 and CDR2 from the germline V gene are KGHSH and LQKENI. CDR3 DNA: TGTGCCAGCTCACCACCGGGGCGCGAAGAGACCCAGTACTTC. This sequence encodes CASSPPGREETQYF.

The chain employs TRBV19 and TRBJ2-3; the D gene could be TRBD1 or TRBD2 (5 bases each). CDR3 size: 15 residues. V lost 7 bases and J 0 bases, leaving 14 bases between the germline ends. CDR1 is LNHDA, CDR2 SQIVND, per germline (reference sequence). The DNA of the CDR3 is TGTGCCAGTACCCCCCCGTGGGACAGCACAGATACGCAGTATTTT. Its translation is CASTPPWDSTDTQYF.

The rearrangement links TRBV19 to TRBJ1-1; D is uncertain. Looked up from germline, CDR1 is LNHDA and CDR2 is SQIVND (reference sequence). This CDR3 comprises 15 residues. Trimming cost V 4 bases and J 2 bases, with 14 bases left between them. The CDR3 loop reads CASSTRQVFNTEAFF. CDR3 DNA: TGTGCCAGTAGTACCCGACAAGTGTTTAACACTGAAGCTTTCTTT. Full variable domain (rest looked up from reference TRBV19 and TRBJ1-1): DGGITQSPKYLFRKEGQNVTLSCEQNLNHDAMYWYRQDPGQGLRLIYYSQIVNDFQKGDIAEGYSVSREKKESFPLTVTSAQKNPTAFYLCASSTRQVFNTEAFFGQGTRLTVV.

V gene TRBV9 combines with J gene TRBJ2-5; TRBD2 matches 8 bases. This CDR3 has 17 amino acids. J was trimmed by 0 bases and V by 0 bases; bases with no gene match: 7. From germline, CDR1 is SGDLS and CDR2 YYNGEE. The CDR3 is CASSVGALAGYQETQYF. The CDR3 DNA reads as TGTGCCAGCAGCGTAGGGGCGTTAGCGGGGTACCAAGAGACCCAGTACTTC.

This chain links TRBV19 with TRBJ1-2, with 7 bases that match TRBD1. The CDR3 is 15 amino acids. V dropped 3 bases and J dropped 4; count of bases not matched to a gene: 8. The germline CDR1 and CDR2 sequences are LNHDA and SQIVND (reference sequence). CDR3 region: CASSITGATIYGYTF. Here the CDR3 DNA reads TGTGCCAGTAGTATCACAGGGGCGACGATCTATGGCTACACCTTC.